Each of the 15 T cell receptor beta chains below was sequenced from the same sample in a study of blood T cell repertoires in COVID-19. The table came from immunoSEQ multiplex PCR; TCRdb's copy has only in-frame clones and leaves some out. The sample has some 200,000 clones; 94% are singletons. Source material: peripheral blood. Receptors were obtained from a man younger than 40 with COVID-19, enrolled during active disease.

With respect to this clone: This sample includes further DNA sequences coding for the same CDR3. This CDR3 reads CASSLGQINQPQHF. Written as DNA, the CDR3 is TGTGCCAGCAGCCTCGGACAGATCAATCAGCCCCAGCATTTT. The V call is TRBV5-6, the J call TRBJ1-5; D perhaps matches TRBD1 (6 bases). The V end was cut by 4 bases, the J end by 3 bases, with 11 bases between. There are 14 residues in the CDR3. Germline values: CDR1 SGHDT, CDR2 YYEEEE.

This clone was seen a single time. CDR3 nucleotide sequence: TGTGCCAGCAGTCCTCTCAGGGTCGCCGGGGAGCTGTTTTTT. It is translated as CASSPLRVAGELFF. The chain uses TRBV11-2 and TRBJ2-2; D is possibly TRBD1 (5 bases). Trimming removed 6 bases at V and 6 bases at J, with 14 bases between. Germline CDR1 is SGHAT and CDR2 is FQNNGV. This CDR3 spans 14 amino acids.

The table lists this clone with a few counts. This chain joins TRBV11-2 and TRBJ1-1; possibly TRBD1 for D (5 bases). The CDR3 totals 14 residues. V shed 1 base and J shed 0 bases, with 6 bases lying between them. Germline CDR1 reads SGHAT; CDR2 reads FQNNGV. CDR3 bases: TGTGCCAGCAGCTTAGCAGGGATGAACACTGAAGCTTTCTTT. Amino acids: CASSLAGMNTEAFF.

The genes are TRBV10-3 and TRBJ2-5; the match to TRBD1 covers 9 bases. CDR1 ENHRY and CDR2 SYGVKD come from the germline V gene. Trimming took 6 bases from V and 5 from J; bases not matched to a gene: 7. This CDR3 spans 14 amino acids. CDR3 region: CAISSQGARETQYF. The CDR3 bases are TGTGCCATCAGCTCACAGGGGGCCAGGGAGACCCAGTACTTC.

The chain is built from TRBV25-1 and TRBJ2-2, with TRBD2 as a possible D gene (7 bases). CDR3 size: 16 residues. From germline, CDR1 is MGHDK and CDR2 SYGVNS. Between the trimmed V and J ends, which lost 6 bases and 1 base, there was a span of 15 bases. For the CDR3, the DNA is TGTGCCAGCAGCCCTAGGGGGGGGCGGAACACCGGGGAGCTGTTTTTT. This gives the protein CASSPRGGRNTGELFF.

The chain couples TRBV6-4 to TRBJ1-2, with 9 bases lining up with TRBD1. Germline assignment: CDR1 MRHNA and CDR2 SNTAGT. This CDR3 has 15 amino acids. V trimming: 6 bases; J trimming: 4 bases; junction bases outside the gene matches: 9. The CDR3 reads CASRDTGGASYGYTF. Here the CDR3 DNA reads TGTGCCAGCAGAGATACAGGGGGCGCGTCCTATGGCTACACCTTC.

The rearrangement uses TRBV28 and TRBJ1-2, with 10 bases matching TRBD1. The germline gives CDR1 MDHEN, CDR2 SYDVKM. This CDR3 region has 14 residues. Trimming cost V 11 bases and J 4 bases; bases outside gene matches: 10. The CDR3 region is CASRGQGGGYGYTF. Here the CDR3 DNA reads TGTGCCTCAAGAGGACAGGGGGGAGGCTATGGCTACACCTTC.

The genes are TRBV5-4 and TRBJ2-2; 9 bases are a match to TRBD2. The CDR3 covers 15 residues. Trimming at V came to 0 bases and at J to 7 bases, leaving 4 bases not matched to a gene. Germline V lookup: CDR1 SGHNT, CDR2 YYREEE (reference sequence). The CDR3 protein is CASSLGGLAGGELFF. In DNA form, the CDR3 reads TGTGCCAGCAGCTTGGGGGGACTAGCAGGCGGGGAGCTGTTTTTT.

The chain employs TRBV6-1 and TRBJ1-1, with D uncertain. This CDR3 region has 14 residues. Germline V gene sequence: CDR1 MNHNS, CDR2 SASEGT. V shed 0 bases and J shed 5 bases, with 10 bases lying between them. CDR3 protein: CASSEAGGGTEAFF. The DNA for the CDR3 is TGTGCCAGCAGTGAAGCGGGAGGAGGGACTGAAGCTTTCTTT.

The rearrangement uses TRBV6-5 and TRBJ1-6; D unresolved. The length of the CDR3 is 15 residues. Deletions cut 4 bases from V and 14 bases from J, with 21 bases between. CDR1 is MNHEY and CDR2 is SVGAGI in the germline V gene. Here the CDR3 reads CASSSAPAGGRALHF. The CDR3 region has the DNA TGTGCCAGCAGTTCCGCCCCGGCGGGCGGGAGAGCCCTCCACTTT.

This rearrangement joins TRBV7-3 to TRBJ2-6, with D possibly being TRBD1 (6 bases). The CDR3 is 16 amino acids. V shed 5 bases and J shed 0 bases, with 11 bases lying between them. Germline V lookup: CDR1 SGHTA, CDR2 FQGTGA. CDR3 DNA sequence: TGTGCCAGCAGCATGAGGACAGCCTCTGGGGCCAACGTCCTGACTTTC. Translating it yields CASSMRTASGANVLTF.

The CDR3 loop reads CASSLVGPTGNDGYTF. The DNA of the CDR3 is TGTGCCAGCAGCTTGGTGGGGCCGACAGGGAACGATGGCTACACCTTC. The chain uses TRBV5-6 and TRBJ1-2; TRBD1 agrees at 7 bases. CDR3 size: 16 residues. Trimming removed 0 bases from V and 6 bases from J; junction bases left unmatched: 11. Germline V gene lookup returns CDR1 SGHDT and CDR2 YYEEEE. The variable domain in full, completed from reference TRBV5-6 and TRBJ1-2, reads DAGVTQSPTHLIKTRGQQVTLRCSPKSGHDTVSWYQQALGQGPQFIFQYYEEEERQRGNFPDRFSGHQFPNYSSELNVNALLLGDSALYLCASSLVGPTGNDGYTFGSGTRLTVV.

V gene TRBV4-2 combines with J gene TRBJ1-5; D ambiguous. The CDR3 length is 18 residues. Per germline, CDR1 LGHNA and CDR2 YNFKEQ. The V end was cut by 4 bases, the J end by 0 bases, with 19 bases between. CDR3 nucleotide sequence: TGTGCCAGCAGCCGAGGGCCTGCTGATACCTATAGCAATCAGCCCCAGCATTTT. The encoded protein is CASSRGPADTYSNQPQHF.

The genes are TRBV6-5 and TRBJ1-5, with 9 bases lining up with TRBD1. The CDR3 covers 15 residues. The V gene end was trimmed by 5 bases and the J gene end by 4 bases; junction bases not matched to a gene: 6. Germline V gives CDR1 MNHEY, CDR2 SVGAGI. The CDR3 DNA sequence: TGTGCCAGCAGTAAATGGGACAGGGCAAATCAGCCCCAGCATTTT. Translation: CASSKWDRANQPQHF.

This chain links TRBV9 with TRBJ1-2; D is perhaps TRBD1 (5 bases). Germline CDR1 reads SGDLS; CDR2 reads YYNGEE. Trimming took 0 bases from V and 0 from J, leaving 21 bases between them. CDR3 length: 19 residues. The CDR3 is CASSVERDPGGMANYGYTF. The CDR3 region has the DNA TGTGCCAGCAGCGTAGAGAGGGATCCGGGGGGTATGGCTAACTATGGCTACACCTTC.